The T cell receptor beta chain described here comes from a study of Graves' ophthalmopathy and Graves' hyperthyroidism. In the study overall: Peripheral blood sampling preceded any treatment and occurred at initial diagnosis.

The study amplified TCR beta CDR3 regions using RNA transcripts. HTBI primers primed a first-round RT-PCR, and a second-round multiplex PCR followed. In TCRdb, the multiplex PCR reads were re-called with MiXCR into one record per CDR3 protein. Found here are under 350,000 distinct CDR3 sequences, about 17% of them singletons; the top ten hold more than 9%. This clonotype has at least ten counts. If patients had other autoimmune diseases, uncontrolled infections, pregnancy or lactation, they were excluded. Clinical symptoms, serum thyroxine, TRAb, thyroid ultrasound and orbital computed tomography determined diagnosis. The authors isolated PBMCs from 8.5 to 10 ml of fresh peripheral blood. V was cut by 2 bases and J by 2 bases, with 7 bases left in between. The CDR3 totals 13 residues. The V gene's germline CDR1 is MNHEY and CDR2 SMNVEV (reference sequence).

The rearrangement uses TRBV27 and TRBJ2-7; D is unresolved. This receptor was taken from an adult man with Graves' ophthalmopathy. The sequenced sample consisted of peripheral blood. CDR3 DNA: TGTGCCAGCAGTTTAAAGGACCCCTACGAGCAGTACTTC. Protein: CASSLKDPYEQYF.